The 21 T cell receptor beta chains below all came from one sample that was sequenced in a study of CD4+ T cells in melanoma (dated by TCRdb to between 2020 and 2023). The library was produced with the immunoSEQ multiplex PCR assay. Sourced from immuneACCESS, this table was stored by TCRdb with only in-frame sequences that have V and J called. A share of the clones is absent; for the studies checked, an unresolved V gene accounts for under half, and the remainder has no known explanation. A total of roughly 10,000 clones appear in this sample, around 62% of them only once. The ten largest clonotypes hold about 13% of the sample. Sequencing used cells from a culture (not recorded whether cultured in vitro). These TCRs come from a human donor with melanoma.

The chain has TRBV4-1 and TRBJ1-5; D uncertain. The germline V gene encodes CDR1 MGHRA and CDR2 YSYEKL. There are 13 residues in the CDR3. V lost 4 bases, J lost 4 bases, and 8 bases lay in between. CDR3: CASSRWENQPQHF. In DNA form, the CDR3 reads TGCGCCAGCAGCCGCTGGGAAAATCAGCCCCAGCATTTT.

V and J are TRBV30 and TRBJ1-6; D gene unclear. Germline V gene data show CDR1 as GTSNPN and CDR2 as SVGIG (reference sequence). The germline V and J ends were trimmed by 3 bases and 7 bases, with 10 bases remaining between them. This CDR3 is 13 amino acids long. The CDR3 DNA sequence: TGTGCCTGGAGACAGAAATTCAATTCACCCCTCCACTTT. It is translated as CAWRQKFNSPLHF.

This clone came up a few times. In DNA form, the CDR3 reads TGTGCCAGCAGGACCGGGCCTCAGGCCTACAATGAGCAGTTCTTC. Its protein product is CASRTGPQAYNEQFF. V is TRBV6-6 and J is TRBJ2-1; D remains unclear. CDR1 and CDR2 from the germline V gene are MNHNY and SVGAGI (reference sequence). The V gene lost 6 bases and the J gene lost 2 bases, with 14 bases spanning the gap. The CDR3 consists of 15 residues.

The CDR3, as DNA: TGTGCCAGCAGCTTTAGCGGGGGGACCCGGGAGGAGACCCAGTACTTC. This encodes CASSFSGGTREETQYF. This chain connects TRBV7-9 to TRBJ2-5; 10 bases are a match to TRBD2. The germline V gene has CDR1 SEHNR and CDR2 FQNEAQ (reference sequence). Trimming took 3 bases from V and 5 from J; bases not matched to a gene: 9. The CDR3 consists of 16 residues.

V is TRBV25-1 and J is TRBJ1-2; 8 positions agree with TRBD1. Germline V lookup: CDR1 MGHDK, CDR2 SYGVNS. The CDR3 has 13 amino acids. V lost 4 bases to trimming and J lost 2 bases; unmatched junction nucleotides: 0. In nucleotides, the CDR3 is TGTGCCAGCAGTGGACAGGGGAACTATGGCTACACCTTC. It is translated as CASSGQGNYGYTF.

The chain recombines TRBV29-1 with TRBJ2-3; D ambiguous. The V end lost 4 bases, the J end lost 0 bases, and 2 bases lay between the germline ends. The V gene's germline CDR1 is SQVTM and CDR2 ANQGSEA. The CDR3 totals 11 residues. The CDR3 region has the DNA TGCAGCGTTGGGAGCACAGATACGCAGTATTTT. Amino acids: CSVGSTDTQYF.

This clone was counted between two and nine times. CDR3 DNA sequence: TGTGCCAGCAGCGGGGGGCCGGGCTCCTACAATGAGCAGTTCTTC. This encodes CASSGGPGSYNEQFF. V is TRBV11-3 and J is TRBJ2-1; perhaps D is TRBD1 or TRBD2 (6 bases each). V was pared by 5 bases and J by 0 bases, with 11 bases between. Germline lookup yields CDR1 SGHNT and CDR2 YENEEA. The CDR3 loop spans 15 amino acids. Combining the CDR3 with reference TRBV11-3 and TRBJ2-1 gives the whole variable domain EAGVVQSPRYKIIEKKQPVAFWCNPISGHNTLYWYLQNLGQGPELLIRYENEEAVDDSQLPKDRFSAERLKGVDSTLKIQPAELGDSAVYLCASSGGPGSYNEQFFGPGTRLTVL.

CDR3 sequence reads: CASSGSGRGNTIYF. The CDR3 nucleotides read TGTGCCAGTAGTGGTTCAGGCCGGGGAAACACCATATATTTT. The chain uses TRBV19 and TRBJ1-3; D not certain. This CDR3 has 14 amino acids. Between the trimmed V and J ends, which lost 5 bases and 4 bases, there was a span of 12 bases. Per germline, CDR1 LNHDA and CDR2 SQIVND (reference sequence). Using reference TRBV19 and TRBJ1-3 for the parts outside the CDR3, the full variable domain is DGGITQSPKYLFRKEGQNVTLSCEQNLNHDAMYWYRQDPGQGLRLIYYSQIVNDFQKGDIAEGYSVSREKKESFPLTVTSAQKNPTAFYLCASSGSGRGNTIYFGEGSWLTVV.

V is TRBV19 and J is TRBJ1-2; weak D call: TRBD1 (5 bases). This CDR3 is built from 15 residues. V was pared by 7 bases and J by 4 bases, with 19 bases between. In germline, CDR1 is LNHDA, CDR2 SQIVND (reference sequence). DNA of the CDR3: TGTGCCAGTATTCATCAGGGAGGCGCTGGCTATGGCTACACCTTC. This encodes CASIHQGGAGYGYTF. Full variable domain (remainder filled in from reference TRBV19 and TRBJ1-2): DGGITQSPKYLFRKEGQNVTLSCEQNLNHDAMYWYRQDPGQGLRLIYYSQIVNDFQKGDIAEGYSVSREKKESFPLTVTSAQKNPTAFYLCASIHQGGAGYGYTFGSGTRLTVV.

V and J are TRBV7-2 and TRBJ2-4; D is tentatively TRBD1 or TRBD2 (5 bases each). CDR3 size: 15 residues. Trimming took 4 bases from V and 4 from J, leaving 14 bases between them. Germline assignment: CDR1 SGHTA and CDR2 FQGNSA. Here the CDR3 DNA reads TGTGCCAGCAGCTCCTCGGGGACGGCGAAAAACATTCAGTACTTC. Protein sequence: CASSSSGTAKNIQYF.

The chain combines TRBV29-1 with TRBJ2-1; possibly TRBD2 for D (6 bases). V lost 2 bases and J 7 bases, leaving 15 bases between the germline ends. The CDR3 consists of 14 residues. Germline V gene sequence: CDR1 SQVTM, CDR2 ANQGSEA. CDR3 nucleotides: TGCAGCGTTGAATGGAAGGGGACTTTGAATGAGCAGTTCTTC. Translating it yields CSVEWKGTLNEQFF.

The rearrangement joins TRBV4-1 to TRBJ2-2; 12 positions agree with TRBD1. J was trimmed by 5 bases and V by 6 bases; bases with no gene match: 7. Germline lookup yields CDR1 MGHRA and CDR2 YSYEKL. The CDR3 extends over 16 amino acids. The CDR3 sequence is CASRRPGQGATGELFF. CDR3 in DNA: TGCGCCAGCAGACGACCGGGACAGGGGGCAACCGGGGAGCTGTTTTTT.

In this sample, this clone turned up a few times. The rearrangement joins TRBV7-2 to TRBJ1-2, with D possibly TRBD1 on 6 matching bases. This CDR3 has 15 amino acids. The V gene's germline CDR1 is SGHTA and CDR2 FQGNSA. V lost 0 bases to trimming and J lost 4 bases, with 12 bases between them. In DNA form, the CDR3 reads TGTGCCAGCAGCTTAGCCCTCGGACAGCTCTATGGCTACACCTTC. This encodes CASSLALGQLYGYTF.

With regard to this clone: Mismatch with germline at one junction end may stem from a read error. This chain uses TRBV30 with TRBJ2-7; TRBD2 matches 7 bases. The CDR3 is 16 residues long. CDR1 is GTSNPN, CDR2 SVGIG, per germline (reference sequence). CDR3 protein: CAWRPPFRGVKYEQCF. The DNA of the CDR3 is TGTGCCTGGAGACCACCCTTTCGGGGGGTGAAATACGAGCAGTGCTTC.

J is TRBJ2-2 and V is TRBV6-5, with TRBD1 matching 9 bases. V gave up 5 bases and J gave up 5 bases; unmatched junction bases: 6. Germline V gene sequence: CDR1 MNHEY, CDR2 SVGAGI. CDR3 size: 15 residues. CDR3 amino acids: CASSTTGGRTGELFF. Here the CDR3 DNA reads TGTGCCAGCAGTACCACAGGGGGCCGTACCGGGGAGCTGTTTTTT.

The genes are TRBV28 and TRBJ2-5; no clear D. The CDR3 runs 14 residues. The germline V gene has CDR1 MDHEN and CDR2 SYDVKM. V was cut by 6 bases and J by 1 base, with 12 bases left in between. This chain's CDR3 is CASSSDAAQETQYF. DNA of the CDR3: TGTGCCAGCAGCTCTGATGCGGCCCAAGAGACCCAGTACTTC.

By share of the sample, this clone is large. V gene TRBV7-9 combines with J gene TRBJ1-1; possibly TRBD1 for D (5 bases). Trimming removed 5 bases at V and 0 bases at J, with 10 bases between. The germline CDR1 and CDR2 sequences are SEHNR and FQNEAQ (reference sequence). The CDR3 totals 14 residues. CDR3 sequence: CASSKQALNTEAFF. The CDR3, as DNA: TGTGCCAGCAGCAAACAGGCTCTGAACACTGAAGCTTTCTTT. The full variable domain, its missing parts supplied by reference TRBV7-9 and TRBJ1-1, is DTGVSQNPRHKITKRGQNVTFRCDPISEHNRLYWYRQTLGQGPEFLTYFQNEAQLEKSRLLSDRFSAERPKGSFSTLEIQRTEQGDSAMYLCASSKQALNTEAFFGQGTRLTVV.

This clone showed up just once. This chain uses TRBV7-8 with TRBJ2-2; a possible D gene is TRBD2 (5 bases). The V gene's germline CDR1 is SGHVS and CDR2 FQNEAQ. This CDR3 has 16 amino acids. The V end lost 2 bases, the J end lost 5 bases, and 15 bases lay between the germline ends. The CDR3 sequence: CASSLLAGYGTGELFF. The CDR3 DNA reads TGTGCCAGCAGCTTACTCGCGGGTTATGGAACCGGGGAGCTGTTTTTT.

This clone was observed a handful of times. J is TRBJ1-2 and V is TRBV5-1; D call uncertain. Per the germline V gene, CDR1 is SGHRS and CDR2 is YFSETQ. Trimming pared 4 bases from V and 4 bases from J, leaving 8 bases between. This CDR3 has 12 amino acids. CDR3 region: CASSLDTYGYTF. The CDR3 DNA follows: TGCGCCAGCAGCCTTGACACCTATGGCTACACCTTC.

This clone was counted between two and nine times. The V gene is TRBV7-9, the J gene TRBJ2-3, with 11 positions matching TRBD1. The V gene end was trimmed by 2 bases and the J gene end by 4 bases; junction bases not matched to a gene: 2. The germline V gene encodes CDR1 SEHNR and CDR2 FQNEAQ (reference sequence). The CDR3 loop spans 15 amino acids. CDR3 loop: CASSLTGQGADTQYF. CDR3 coding DNA: TGTGCCAGCAGCTTAACGGGACAGGGGGCAGATACGCAGTATTTT.

The rearrangement links TRBV2 to TRBJ2-7; TRBD1 might be the D (6 bases). Trimming shortened V by 5 bases and J by 2 bases, and 22 bases separated the two germline ends. From germline, CDR1 is SNHLY and CDR2 FYNNEI. This CDR3 region has 17 residues. The CDR3 coding sequence is TGTGCCAGCAGTAGGGGATGGACAGACCTTACGCCCTACGAGCAGTACTTC. Its protein product is CASSRGWTDLTPYEQYF.